Sequencing of this T cell receptor beta chain was carried out in a study of CD8+CD57+ T cells in acquired aplastic anemia. For the study at large: Sorted CD4+ and CD8+ cell DNA averaged approximately 3.2 ug.

General study points: Patients and controls shared just under 30 CD8+ CDR3 sequences, highly expressed in patients.

The CDR3 consists of 15 residues. From germline, CDR1 is SGDLS and CDR2 YYNGEE. J was trimmed by 11 bases and V by 4 bases; bases with no gene match: 13. Sequencing involved patients with CD8+CD57+ cell expansion previously shown by flow cytometry. Patients, without exception, had severe acquired aplastic anemia. When blood sampling took place, the patients had received no therapy. CDR3 and TCR beta VDJ profiling relied on a genomic DNA template. TCRdb re-called the reads through MiXCR, storing one row per CDR3 protein. This table holds approximately 250,000 distinct CDR3 sequences, less than 85% found once. Details on this clonotype: The target antigen is unknown.

This receptor was identified in a human donor with aplastic anemia. The chain uses TRBV9 and TRBJ2-5; 11 nucleotides match TRBD2. Material for sequencing was sorted CD4+, CD8+, or CD8+CD57+ T cells (not recorded which) from PBMCs. The CDR3 loop is CASSRGTSGHNEQYF. In DNA form, the CDR3 reads TGTGCCAGCAGCCGCGGGACTAGCGGACACAATGAGCAGTACTTC. Together with reference TRBV9 and TRBJ2-5, the CDR3 gives the full variable domain: DSGVTQTPKHLITATGQRVTLRCSPRSGDLSVYWYQQSLDQGLQFLIQYYNGEERAKGNILERFSAQQFPDLHSELNLSSLELGDSALYFCASSRGTSGHNEQYFGPGTRLLVL.